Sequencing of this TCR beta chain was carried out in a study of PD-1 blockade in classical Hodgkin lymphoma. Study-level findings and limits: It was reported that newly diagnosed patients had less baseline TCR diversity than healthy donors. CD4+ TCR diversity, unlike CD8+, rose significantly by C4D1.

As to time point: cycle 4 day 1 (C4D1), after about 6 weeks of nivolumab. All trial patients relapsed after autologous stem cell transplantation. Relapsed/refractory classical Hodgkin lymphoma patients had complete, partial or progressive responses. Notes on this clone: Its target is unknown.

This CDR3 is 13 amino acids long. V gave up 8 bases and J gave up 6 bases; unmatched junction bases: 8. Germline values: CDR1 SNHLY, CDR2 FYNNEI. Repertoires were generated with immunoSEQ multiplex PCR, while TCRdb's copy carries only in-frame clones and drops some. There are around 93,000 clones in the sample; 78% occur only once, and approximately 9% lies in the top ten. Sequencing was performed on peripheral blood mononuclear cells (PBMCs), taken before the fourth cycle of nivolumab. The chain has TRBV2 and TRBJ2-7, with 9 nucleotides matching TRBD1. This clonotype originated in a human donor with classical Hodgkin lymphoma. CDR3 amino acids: CASASGTGPEQYF. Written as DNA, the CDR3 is TGTGCCAGCGCCTCCGGGACAGGGCCCGAGCAGTACTTC.